Given below is one TCR beta chain in context. Its target is unknown. This sample is drawn from a study of cytomegalovirus exposure and HLA in healthy donors. Whole-study context: A prior study identified just under 120 million unique TCR beta sequences from roughly 170 million T cells.

Both 60 Vbeta primers and 13 Jbeta primers went into the PCR. Libraries were prepared by immunoSEQ multiplex PCR; TCRdb keeps only in-frame clonotypes and omits some of them. The table has approximately 160,000 clones, about four fifths seen once. Among the donors, all were healthy bone marrow donors. Each donor was nominally healthy when sampled (though unrecorded immune exposures were likely). Whole-study findings and limits: A missense DCLRE1C variant was associated with V- and J-gene trimming of TCR beta chains in a later analysis, and an independent cohort replicated the association.

Trimming removed 4 bases from V and 0 bases from J; junction bases left unmatched: 9. The germline V gene has CDR1 SGHDT and CDR2 YYEEEE. This CDR3 contains 16 residues. This clonotype was sampled from a woman in her forties or fifties in good health and CMV-seropositive. Sequences were obtained from PBMCs. The chain carries TRBV5-6 and TRBJ1-2; 7 nucleotides line up with TRBD1. CDR3 sequence: CASSRGQLNTNYGYTF. The DNA for the CDR3 is TGTGCCAGCAGCCGGGGACAGCTGAACACTAACTATGGCTACACCTTC.